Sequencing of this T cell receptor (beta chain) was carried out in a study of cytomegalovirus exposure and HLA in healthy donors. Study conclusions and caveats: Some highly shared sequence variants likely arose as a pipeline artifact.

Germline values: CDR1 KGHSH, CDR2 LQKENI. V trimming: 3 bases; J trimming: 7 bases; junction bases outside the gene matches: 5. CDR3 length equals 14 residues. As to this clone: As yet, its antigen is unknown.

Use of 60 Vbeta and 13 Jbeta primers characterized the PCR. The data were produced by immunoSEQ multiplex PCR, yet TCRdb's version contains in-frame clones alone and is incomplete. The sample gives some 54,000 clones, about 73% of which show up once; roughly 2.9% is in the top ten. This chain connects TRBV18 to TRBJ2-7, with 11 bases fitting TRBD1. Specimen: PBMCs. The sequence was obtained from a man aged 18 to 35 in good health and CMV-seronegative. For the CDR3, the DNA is TGTGCCAGCTCACCCGGGACAGGGGGAGTGGAGCAGTACTTC. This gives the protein CASSPGTGGVEQYF.